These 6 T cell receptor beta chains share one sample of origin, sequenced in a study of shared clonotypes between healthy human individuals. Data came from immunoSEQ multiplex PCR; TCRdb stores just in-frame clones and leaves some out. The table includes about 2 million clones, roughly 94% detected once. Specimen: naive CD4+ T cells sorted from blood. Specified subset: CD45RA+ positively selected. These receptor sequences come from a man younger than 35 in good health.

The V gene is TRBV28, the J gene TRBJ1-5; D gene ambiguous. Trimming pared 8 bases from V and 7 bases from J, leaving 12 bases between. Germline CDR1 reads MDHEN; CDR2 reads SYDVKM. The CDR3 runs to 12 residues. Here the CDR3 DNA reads TGTGCCAGCGATACGGCCAGCCAGCCCCAGCATTTT. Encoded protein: CASDTASQPQHF.

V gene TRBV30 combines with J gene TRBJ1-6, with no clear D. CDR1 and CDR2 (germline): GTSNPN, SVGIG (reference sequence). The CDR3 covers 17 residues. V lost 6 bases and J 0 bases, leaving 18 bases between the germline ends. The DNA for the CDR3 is TGTGCCTGCGGTAACAGAGACCGGAGCTCCTATAATTCACCCCTCCACTTT. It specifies CACGNRDRSSYNSPLHF.

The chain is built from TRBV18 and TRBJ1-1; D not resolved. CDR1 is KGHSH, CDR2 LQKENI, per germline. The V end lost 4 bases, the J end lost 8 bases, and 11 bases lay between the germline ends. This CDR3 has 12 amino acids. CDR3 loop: CASSRRVSEAFF. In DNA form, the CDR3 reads TGTGCCAGCTCACGTCGGGTAAGCGAAGCTTTCTTT. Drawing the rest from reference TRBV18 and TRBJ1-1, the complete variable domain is NAGVMQNPRHLVRRRGQEARLRCSPMKGHSHVYWYRQLPEEGLKFMVYLQKENIIDESGMPKERFSAEFPKEGPSILRIQQVVRGDSAAYFCASSRRVSEAFFGQGTRLTVV.

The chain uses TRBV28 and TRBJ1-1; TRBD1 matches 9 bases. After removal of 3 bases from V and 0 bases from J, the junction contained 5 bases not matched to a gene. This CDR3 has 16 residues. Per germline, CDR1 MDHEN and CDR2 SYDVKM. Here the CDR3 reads CASSFPTGGLNTEAFF. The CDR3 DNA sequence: TGTGCCAGCAGTTTCCCGACAGGGGGATTGAACACTGAAGCTTTCTTT.

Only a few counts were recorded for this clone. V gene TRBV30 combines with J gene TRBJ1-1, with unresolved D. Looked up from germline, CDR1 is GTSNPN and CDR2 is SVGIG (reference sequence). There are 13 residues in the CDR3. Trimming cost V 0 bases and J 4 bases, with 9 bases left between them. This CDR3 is CAWSVRRATEAFF. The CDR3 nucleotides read TGTGCCTGGAGTGTAAGGAGGGCCACTGAAGCTTTCTTT.

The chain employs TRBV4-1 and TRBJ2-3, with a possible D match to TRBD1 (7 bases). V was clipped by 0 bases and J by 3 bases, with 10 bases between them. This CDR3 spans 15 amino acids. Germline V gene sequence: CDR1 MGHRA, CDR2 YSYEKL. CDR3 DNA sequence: TGCGCCAGCAGCCAAGACCCAGGGGGGACAGATACGCAGTATTTT. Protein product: CASSQDPGGTDTQYF.